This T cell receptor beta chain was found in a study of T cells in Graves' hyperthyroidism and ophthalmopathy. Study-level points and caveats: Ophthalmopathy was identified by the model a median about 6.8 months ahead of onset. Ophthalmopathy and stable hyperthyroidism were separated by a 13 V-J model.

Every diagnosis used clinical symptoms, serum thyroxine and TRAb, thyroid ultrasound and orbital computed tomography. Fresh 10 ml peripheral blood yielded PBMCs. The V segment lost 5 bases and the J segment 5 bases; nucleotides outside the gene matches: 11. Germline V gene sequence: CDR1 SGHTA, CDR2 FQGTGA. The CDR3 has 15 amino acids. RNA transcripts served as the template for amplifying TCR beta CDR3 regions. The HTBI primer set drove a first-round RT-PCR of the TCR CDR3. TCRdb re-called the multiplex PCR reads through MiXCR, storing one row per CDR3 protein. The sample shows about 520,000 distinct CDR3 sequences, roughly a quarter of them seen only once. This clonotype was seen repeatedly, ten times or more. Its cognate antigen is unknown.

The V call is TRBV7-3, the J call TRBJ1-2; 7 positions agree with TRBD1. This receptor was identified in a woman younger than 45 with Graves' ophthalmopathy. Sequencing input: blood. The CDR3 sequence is CASSKSSGTDYGYTF. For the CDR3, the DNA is TGTGCCAGCAGCAAAAGCTCCGGGACAGATTATGGCTACACCTTC. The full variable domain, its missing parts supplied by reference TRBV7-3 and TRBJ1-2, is GAGVSQTPSNKVTEKGKYVELRCDPISGHTALYWYRQSLGQGPEFLIYFQGTGAADDSGLPNDRFFAVRPEGSVSTLKIQRTERGDSAVYLCASSKSSGTDYGYTFGSGTRLTVV.